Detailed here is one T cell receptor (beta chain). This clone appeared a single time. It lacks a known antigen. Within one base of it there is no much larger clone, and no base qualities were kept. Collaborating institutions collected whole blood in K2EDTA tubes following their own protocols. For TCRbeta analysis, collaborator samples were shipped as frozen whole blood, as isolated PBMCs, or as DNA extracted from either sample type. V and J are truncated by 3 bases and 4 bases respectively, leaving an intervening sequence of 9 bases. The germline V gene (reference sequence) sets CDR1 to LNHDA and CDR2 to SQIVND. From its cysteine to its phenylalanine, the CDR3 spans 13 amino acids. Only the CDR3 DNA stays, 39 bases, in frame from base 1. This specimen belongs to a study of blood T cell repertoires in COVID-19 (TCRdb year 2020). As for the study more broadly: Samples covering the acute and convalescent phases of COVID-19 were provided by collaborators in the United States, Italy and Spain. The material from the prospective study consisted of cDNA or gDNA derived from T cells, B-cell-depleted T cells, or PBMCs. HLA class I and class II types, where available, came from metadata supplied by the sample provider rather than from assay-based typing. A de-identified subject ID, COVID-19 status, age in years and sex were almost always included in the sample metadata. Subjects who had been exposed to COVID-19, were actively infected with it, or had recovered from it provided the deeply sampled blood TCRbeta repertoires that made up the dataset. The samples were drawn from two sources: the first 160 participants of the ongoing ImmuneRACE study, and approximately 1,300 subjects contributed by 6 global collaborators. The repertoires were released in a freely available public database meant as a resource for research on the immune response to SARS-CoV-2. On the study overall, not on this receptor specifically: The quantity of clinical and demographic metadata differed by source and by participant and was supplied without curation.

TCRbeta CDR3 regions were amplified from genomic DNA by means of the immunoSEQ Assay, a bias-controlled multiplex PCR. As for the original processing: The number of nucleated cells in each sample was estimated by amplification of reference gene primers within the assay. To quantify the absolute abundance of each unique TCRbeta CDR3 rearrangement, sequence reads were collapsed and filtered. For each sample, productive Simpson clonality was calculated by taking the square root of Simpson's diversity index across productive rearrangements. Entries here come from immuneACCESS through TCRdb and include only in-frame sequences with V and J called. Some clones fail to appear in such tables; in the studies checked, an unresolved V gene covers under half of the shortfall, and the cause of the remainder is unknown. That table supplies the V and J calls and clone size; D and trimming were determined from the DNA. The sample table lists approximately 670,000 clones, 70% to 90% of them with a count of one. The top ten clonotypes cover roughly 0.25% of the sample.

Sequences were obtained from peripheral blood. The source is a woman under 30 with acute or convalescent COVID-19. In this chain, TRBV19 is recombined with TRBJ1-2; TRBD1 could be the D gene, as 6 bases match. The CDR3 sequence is CASSMGAAYGYTF. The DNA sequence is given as TGTGCCAGTAGTATGGGGGCAGCCTATGGCTACACCTTC.